This T cell receptor (beta chain) was captured in a study of CD8 T cells in Susac syndrome. Random hexamers were used to reverse transcribe an amount of roughly 0.45 to 1 ug RNA. Amplification of TCR beta CDR3 was carried out by immunoSEQ multiplex PCR, which covered 54 Vbeta and 13 Jbeta segments. From the immunoSEQ multiplex PCR reads, TCRdb called clonotypes with MiXCR, one entry per CDR3 protein. Of 200,000 or so distinct CDR3 sequences detected, around 90% appear once; the ten largest clones hold approximately 0.13%. Germline V gives CDR1 SGHVS, CDR2 FNYEAQ. V shed 5 bases, J shed 5 bases, and the junction held 9 bases outside the gene matches. The CDR3 is 14 amino acids. Treatment-naive patients with stable or active relapsing-remitting disease were the multiple sclerosis controls.

This clonotype originated in a human donor with multiple sclerosis. The sample was CD8+ T cells from PBMCs. The chain carries TRBV7-6 and TRBJ2-7; 7 nucleotides line up with TRBD2. The CDR3 protein is CASSPDGGIDEQYF. The CDR3 nucleotides are TGTGCCAGCAGCCCCGACGGGGGGATCGACGAGCAGTACTTC.